Below, 20 T cell receptor beta chains from the same sample are listed, as sequenced in a study of blood T cell repertoires in COVID-19. Measured with immunoSEQ multiplex PCR; TCRdb has only the in-frame clones, and not every one. The sample has a few hundred thousand clones; roughly 90% are singletons. Sequenced input: peripheral blood. The receptors stem from a man aged 55 to 70 with acute or convalescent COVID-19.

This clone appeared a single time. The V and J genes are TRBV5-1 and TRBJ1-3, with unresolved D. The CDR3 has 15 residues. Germline V CDR1 and CDR2: SGHRS, YFSETQ. The V and J ends lost 6 bases and 4 bases respectively, with 17 bases between them. The CDR3 loop reads CASITGGRSGNTIYF. DNA of the CDR3: TGCGCCAGCATCACGGGAGGGAGGTCCGGAAACACCATATATTTT. The full variable domain, completed using reference TRBV5-1 and TRBJ1-3, is KAGVTQTPRYLIKTRGQQVTLSCSPISGHRSVSWYQQTPGQGLQFLFEYFSETQRNKGNFPGRFSGRQFSNSRSEMNVSTLELGDSALYLCASITGGRSGNTIYFGEGSWLTVV.

The rearrangement uses TRBV5-1 and TRBJ2-7; 14 bases are shared with TRBD2. The length of the CDR3 is 19 residues. V trimming: 2 bases; J trimming: 4 bases; junction bases outside the gene matches: 14. CDR1 and CDR2 (germline): SGHRS, YFSETQ. CDR3 protein: CASSFEPPGLAGEFYEQYF. The CDR3 nucleotides read TGCGCCAGCAGCTTCGAGCCACCGGGACTAGCGGGAGAATTTTACGAGCAGTACTTC.

This clone was observed once. The genes are TRBV7-3 and TRBJ2-1; 9 nucleotides match TRBD1. CDR3 length equals 16 residues. In germline, CDR1 is SGHTA, CDR2 FQGTGA. Trimming cost V 6 bases and J 2 bases; bases outside gene matches: 8. CDR3 sequence: CASSSGTGTPYNEQFF. In nucleotides, the CDR3 is TGTGCCAGCAGTTCCGGGACAGGGACCCCCTACAATGAGCAGTTCTTC.

The V and J genes are TRBV2 and TRBJ1-6; tentative D call: TRBD1 (6 bases). CDR1 is SNHLY and CDR2 is FYNNEI in the germline V gene. This CDR3 spans 19 amino acids. Trimming took 3 bases from V and 0 from J, leaving 18 bases between them. The CDR3 bases are TGTGCCAGCAGTGATGAAAGGACAGACTTCAGCTCCTATAATTCACCCCTCCACTTT. It yields the protein CASSDERTDFSSYNSPLHF.

In this sample, this clone turned up a few times. The chain uses TRBV10-3 and TRBJ1-5; 8 bases are shared with TRBD1. The trim removed 4 bases at V and 7 bases at J, leaving 9 bases unmatched. The CDR3 is 15 amino acids. Germline V gene lookup returns CDR1 ENHRY and CDR2 SYGVKD. CDR3 protein: CAISGTGTKGQPQHF. CDR3 in DNA: TGTGCCATCAGTGGGACAGGGACCAAAGGGCAGCCCCAGCATTTT.

This rearrangement joins TRBV12-3 or TRBV12-4 to TRBJ2-7, with D possibly matching TRBD1 (5 bases). The germline V and J ends were trimmed by 5 bases and 3 bases, with 8 bases remaining between them. The CDR3 is 12 amino acids. CDR3 DNA sequence: TGTGCCAGCAGTCACCAGGGCTACGAGCAGTACTTC. It translates to CASSHQGYEQYF.

V is TRBV7-9 and J is TRBJ1-1, with D unresolved. This CDR3 contains 13 residues. V was shortened by 5 bases and J by 5 bases, with 12 bases between the two germline ends. CDR1 is SEHNR and CDR2 is FQNEAQ in the germline V gene (reference sequence). This CDR3 is CASSPREVTEAFF. The CDR3 region has the DNA TGTGCCAGCAGCCCGCGGGAGGTGACTGAAGCTTTCTTT.

The chain is built from TRBV11-3 and TRBJ2-7, with TRBD2 matching over 7 bases. Germline V gives CDR1 SGHNT, CDR2 YENEEA. Germline trimming cut 1 base from V and 6 bases from J; bases unmatched to any gene: 6. The CDR3 runs to 14 residues. The chain's CDR3 is CASSLGGRGREQYF. CDR3 nucleotides: TGTGCCAGCAGCTTAGGAGGGAGGGGACGCGAGCAGTACTTC.

The chain joins TRBV14 to TRBJ2-1, with 12 nucleotides matching TRBD2. V dropped 2 bases and J dropped 9; count of bases not matched to a gene: 5. The length of the CDR3 is 15 residues. In germline, CDR1 is SGHDN, CDR2 FVKESK. The CDR3 loop is CASSQLTSGRSEQFF. For the CDR3, the DNA is TGTGCCAGCAGCCAATTGACTAGCGGGAGATCTGAGCAGTTCTTC.

V is TRBV9 and J is TRBJ2-1, with D uncertain. This CDR3 spans 15 amino acids. From germline, CDR1 is SGDLS and CDR2 YYNGEE. Between the trimmed V and J ends, which lost 0 bases and 9 bases, there was a span of 16 bases. In nucleotides, the CDR3 is TGTGCCAGCAGCGTAGCTGAAAGCTCTTTCGGTGAGCAGTTCTTC. It specifies CASSVAESSFGEQFF.

The gene calls are TRBV30 and TRBJ1-1; 8 bases are shared with TRBD1. The CDR3 runs to 14 residues. The trim removed 3 bases at V and 1 base at J, leaving 4 bases unmatched. Germline CDR1 is GTSNPN and CDR2 is SVGIG (reference sequence). The CDR3 spells CAWRDRGQNTEAFF. As DNA, the CDR3 is TGTGCCTGGAGAGACAGGGGTCAGAACACTGAAGCTTTCTTT.

The chain links TRBV7-2 to TRBJ2-3; D is unclear. Germline CDR1 and CDR2: SGHTA and FQGNSA. The CDR3 length is 15 residues. Trimming cost V 2 bases and J 0 bases, with 9 bases left between them. CDR3 sequence reads: CASSLFPFSTDTQYF. The DNA for the CDR3 is TGTGCCAGCAGCTTATTCCCATTCAGCACAGATACGCAGTATTTT.

The V gene is TRBV18, the J gene TRBJ2-2, with 7 positions matching TRBD2. The CDR3 is 15 amino acids. In germline, CDR1 is KGHSH, CDR2 LQKENI. The J segment lost 5 bases and the V segment lost 1 base, leaving 4 bases of the junction unmatched. CDR3 protein: CASSPRDYTTGELFF. DNA of the CDR3: TGTGCCAGCTCACCACGGGACTATACGACCGGGGAGCTGTTTTTT.

The chain employs TRBV19 and TRBJ2-1; perhaps TRBD2 as D (6 bases). Per germline, CDR1 LNHDA and CDR2 SQIVND (reference sequence). Deletions cut 3 bases from V and 5 bases from J, with 14 bases between. The CDR3 length is 15 residues. CDR3 sequence: CASSIGGAANNEQFF. The DNA for the CDR3 is TGTGCCAGTAGTATCGGAGGGGCGGCGAACAATGAGCAGTTCTTC.

This clone was seen just once. The chain has TRBV4-3 and TRBJ1-2, with 8 bases aligning to TRBD1. The germline V gene encodes CDR1 LGHNA and CDR2 YSLEER. J gave up 8 bases and V 1 base, and 9 bases lay outside the gene matches. The CDR3 length is 15 residues. CDR3 protein: CASSQGNRGTGGYTF. The CDR3, as DNA: TGCGCCAGCAGCCAAGGGAACAGGGGGACAGGCGGCTACACCTTC.

The chain links TRBV5-1 to TRBJ1-1; D is ambiguous. The CDR3 contains 13 residues. Germline-derived CDR1 and CDR2 are SGHRS and YFSETQ. V lost 0 bases, J lost 2 bases, and 5 bases lay in between. The CDR3 here is CASSLGSNTEAFF. The CDR3 coding sequence is TGCGCCAGCAGCTTGGGTAGCAACACTGAAGCTTTCTTT.

The chain joins TRBV29-1 to TRBJ2-7; the D gene is possibly TRBD1 (6 bases). The CDR3 has 11 residues. Trimming stripped 5 bases from V and 6 bases from J, with 11 bases between. The germline CDR1 and CDR2 sequences are SQVTM and ANQGSEA. The CDR3 sequence is CSVSRGGEQYF. The CDR3 coding sequence is TGCAGCGTTTCGAGAGGGGGCGAGCAGTACTTC.

This clone has more than one count but fewer than ten. An end of the junction does not agree with germline; a read error may underlie this. The chain combines TRBV7-7 with TRBJ1-3; D unresolved. In germline, CDR1 is SSHAT, CDR2 FNYEAQ (reference sequence). This CDR3 is built from 12 residues. The CDR3 DNA follows: TGTGCTAGCAGCTTTACTGGAAACACCATATATTTT. It codes for CASSFTGNTIYF.

The rearrangement uses TRBV29-1 and TRBJ2-1; possibly TRBD2 for D (6 bases). This CDR3 is 16 amino acids long. The V end was cut by 4 bases, the J end by 4 bases, with 20 bases between. Germline V CDR1 and CDR2: SQVTM, ANQGSEA. The CDR3 nucleotides are TGCAGCGTTGGGGGGGAGACGGGGCGACAATACAATGAGCAGTTCTTC. Translating gives CSVGGETGRQYNEQFF.

The chain recombines TRBV10-3 with TRBJ1-5; D may be TRBD1 (6 bases). There are 14 residues in the CDR3. Germline V CDR1 and CDR2: ENHRY, SYGVKD. Trimming removed 4 bases from V and 1 base from J, with 8 bases in between. The CDR3 protein is CAISGGQSNQPQHF. The CDR3 DNA follows: TGTGCCATCAGTGGTGGACAGAGCAATCAGCCCCAGCATTTT.